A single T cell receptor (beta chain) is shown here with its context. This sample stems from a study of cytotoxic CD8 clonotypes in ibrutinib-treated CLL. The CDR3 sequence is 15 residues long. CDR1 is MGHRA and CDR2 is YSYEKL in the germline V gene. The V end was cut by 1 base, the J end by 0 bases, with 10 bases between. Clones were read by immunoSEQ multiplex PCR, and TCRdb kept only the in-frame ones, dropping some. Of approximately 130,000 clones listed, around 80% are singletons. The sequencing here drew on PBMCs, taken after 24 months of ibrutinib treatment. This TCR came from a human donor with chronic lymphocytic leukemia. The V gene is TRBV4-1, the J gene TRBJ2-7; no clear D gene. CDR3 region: CASSQADLSSYEQYF. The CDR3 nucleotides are TGCGCCAGCAGCCAAGCTGACCTAAGCTCCTACGAGCAGTACTTC.